The 6 T cell receptor beta chains below come from one sample, sequenced in a study of blood T cells in healthy people across ages. A second roughly 6 to 12 cycle PCR used barcoded and J-beta primers. TCRdb used MiXCR to reprocess the 5' RACE reads, holding one entry per CDR3 protein. The repertoire consists of about 720,000 distinct CDR3 sequences, with about 24% occurring once and the leading ten covering roughly 22%. Material for sequencing was blood. These receptors all come from a man between 70 and 80 years old in good health.

The chain links TRBV12-3 or TRBV12-4 to TRBJ1-5; D is unclear. The CDR3 totals 14 residues. V was cut by 3 bases and J by 5 bases, with 11 bases left in between. DNA for the CDR3: TGTGCCAGCAGTTTGGCGGGTTCTGATCAGCCCCAGCATTTT. Residues: CASSLAGSDQPQHF.

The chain couples TRBV10-1 to TRBJ2-3; D is possibly TRBD1 or TRBD2 (5 bases each). This CDR3 region has 15 residues. Between the trimmed V and J ends, which lost 3 bases and 1 base, there was a span of 11 bases. Germline CDR1 is WNHNN and CDR2 is SYGVQD (reference sequence). CDR3 sequence: CASSEEGFGTDTQYF. The CDR3 bases are TGCGCCAGCAGTGAAGAGGGGTTCGGCACAGATACGCAGTATTTT.

V and J are TRBV19 and TRBJ2-7, with D perhaps given as TRBD1 or TRBD2 (5 bases each). CDR3 length equals 15 residues. V dropped 5 bases and J dropped 3 bases, with 17 bases sitting between them. The germline V gene has CDR1 LNHDA and CDR2 SQIVND (reference sequence). CDR3 protein: CASSSTAGTRYEQYF. The CDR3 nucleotides read TGTGCCAGTAGTTCGACCGCCGGGACCCGCTACGAGCAGTACTTC.

This clonotype has more than one count but fewer than ten. This chain joins TRBV7-2 and TRBJ2-1, with 11 bases fitting TRBD1. The closer fit of TRBJ2-5 to the DNA end suggests the J call may be wrong. The CDR3 totals 14 residues. Germline assignment: CDR1 SGHTA and CDR2 FQGNSA. CDR3 in amino acids: CASSLGGQGGTQYF. The CDR3 DNA is TGTGCCAGCAGCTTAGGGGGACAGGGGGGGACCCAGTACTTC.

The chain uses TRBV29-1 and TRBJ2-2, with a weak D call TRBD1 (6 bases). Trimming took off 7 bases at V and 5 bases at J, with 14 bases between the two ends. Germline lookup yields CDR1 SQVTM and CDR2 ANQGSEA. The CDR3 is made up of 13 amino acids. The CDR3 sequence is CSAETGPTGELFF. The CDR3, as DNA: TGCAGCGCCGAGACAGGTCCTACCGGGGAGCTGTTTTTT.

This clonotype showed up just a few times. The gene calls are TRBV28 and TRBJ2-6, with TRBD2 as a possible D gene (6 bases). Per the germline V gene, CDR1 is MDHEN and CDR2 is SYDVKM. The V end was cut by 2 bases, the J end by 0 bases, with 14 bases between. The CDR3 consists of 18 residues. The CDR3 DNA reads TGTGCCAGCAGTTTAGGAGGGCCCTCGCTCTCTGGGGCCAACGTCCTGACTTTC. Translation gives CASSLGGPSLSGANVLTF.